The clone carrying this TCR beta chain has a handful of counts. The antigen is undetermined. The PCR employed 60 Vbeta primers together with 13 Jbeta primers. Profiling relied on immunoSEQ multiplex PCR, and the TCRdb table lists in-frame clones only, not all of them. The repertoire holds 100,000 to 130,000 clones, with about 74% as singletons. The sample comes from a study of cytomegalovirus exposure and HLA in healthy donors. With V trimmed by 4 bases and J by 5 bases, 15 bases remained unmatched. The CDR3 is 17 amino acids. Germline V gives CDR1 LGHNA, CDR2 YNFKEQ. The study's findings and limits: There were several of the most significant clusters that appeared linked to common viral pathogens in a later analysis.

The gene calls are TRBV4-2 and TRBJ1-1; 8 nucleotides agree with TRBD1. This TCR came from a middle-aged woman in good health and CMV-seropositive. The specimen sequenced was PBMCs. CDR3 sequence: CASSRRPGQGAQTEAFF. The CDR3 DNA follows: TGTGCCAGCAGCCGAAGACCCGGTCAGGGGGCCCAAACTGAAGCTTTCTTT.